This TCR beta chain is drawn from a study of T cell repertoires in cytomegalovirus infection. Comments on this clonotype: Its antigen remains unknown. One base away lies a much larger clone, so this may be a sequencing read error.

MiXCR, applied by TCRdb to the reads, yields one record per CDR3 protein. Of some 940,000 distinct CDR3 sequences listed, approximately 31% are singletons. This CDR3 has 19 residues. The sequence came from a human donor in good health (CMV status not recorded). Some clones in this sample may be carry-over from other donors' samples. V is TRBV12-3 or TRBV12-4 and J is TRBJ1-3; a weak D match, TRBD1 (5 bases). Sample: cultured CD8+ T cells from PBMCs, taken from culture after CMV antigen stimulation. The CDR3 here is CASRPTGRLLSFSGNSIYF. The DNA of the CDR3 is TGTGCCAGCAGACCCACGGGACGCCTTCTATCGTTCTCTGGAAACTCCATATATTTT.